This section outlines one TCR beta chain sequence together with its context. The antigen remains unidentified. Germline CDR1 and CDR2: ENHRY and SYGVKD. V trimming: 8 bases; J trimming: 3 bases; junction bases outside the gene matches: 1. There are 13 residues in the CDR3. The table came from immunoSEQ multiplex PCR; TCRdb's copy has only in-frame clones and leaves some out. The profile shows more than 40,000 clones, about 90% of them singletons. The source of the sample is a study of T cell responses to AZD1222 COVID-19 vaccine. The study, taken as a whole, reports: Only a handful of AZD1222 recipients were seropositive at baseline. Clonal diversity was possibly underestimated, and the donors were mostly white British, with more females. Nearly half of unique spike-specific TCRs reportedly avoided B.1.351 and B.1.1.7 mutated regions. Among vaccine-associated CD4 TCRs, coverage spanned spike, with dominance at 160-218 and 743-854.

This clonotype was obtained from an adult who received the AZD1222 COVID-19 vaccine. The V and J genes are TRBV10-3 and TRBJ1-6, with TRBD1 matching over 7 bases. The sample here was peripheral blood, taken 28 days after the second AZD1222 dose. CDR3 bases: TGTGCCATCCGGGACAGCTATAATTCACCCCTCCACTTT. Translating it yields CAIRDSYNSPLHF.